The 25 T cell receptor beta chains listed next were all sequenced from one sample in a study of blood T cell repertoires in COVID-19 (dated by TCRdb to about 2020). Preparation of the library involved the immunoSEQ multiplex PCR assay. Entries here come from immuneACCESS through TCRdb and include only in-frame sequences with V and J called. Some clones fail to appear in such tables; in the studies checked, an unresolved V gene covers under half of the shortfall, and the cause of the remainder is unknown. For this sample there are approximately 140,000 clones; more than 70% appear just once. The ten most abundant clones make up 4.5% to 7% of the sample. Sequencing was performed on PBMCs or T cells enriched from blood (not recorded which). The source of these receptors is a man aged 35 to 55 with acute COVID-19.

The CDR3 protein is CASSPQGLAGGETQYF. Here the CDR3 DNA reads TGTGCCAGCAGCCCCCAGGGACTAGCGGGAGGCGAGACCCAGTACTTC. The V and J genes are TRBV7-2 and TRBJ2-5; TRBD2 matches 15 bases. This CDR3 region has 16 residues. J gave up 5 bases and V 5 bases, and 6 bases lay outside the gene matches. CDR1 and CDR2 from the germline V gene are SGHTA and FQGNSA. Filled out from reference TRBV7-2 and TRBJ2-5, the complete variable domain reads GAGVSQSPSNKVTEKGKDVELRCDPISGHTALYWYRQSLGQGLEFLIYFQGNSAPDKSGLPSDRFSAERTGGSVSTLTIQRTQQEDSAVYLCASSPQGLAGGETQYFGPGTRLLVL.

In DNA form, the CDR3 reads TGTGCCAGCAGCCTAACCCCCCTACTAGCGGGAGGGAGGCCCAGAGAGACCCAGTACTTC. Encoded protein: CASSLTPLLAGGRPRETQYF. V and J are TRBV28 and TRBJ2-5; 13 bases map to TRBD2. V lost 6 bases, J lost 4 bases, and 20 bases stayed unmatched. The CDR3 runs 20 residues. Germline V gives CDR1 MDHEN, CDR2 SYDVKM.

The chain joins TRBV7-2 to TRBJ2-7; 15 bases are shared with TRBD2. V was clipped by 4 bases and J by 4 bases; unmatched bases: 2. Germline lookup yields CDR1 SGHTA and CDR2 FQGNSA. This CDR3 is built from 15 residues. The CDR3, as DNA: TGTGCCAGCAGCTCCGGGACTAGCGGGGGGTACGAGCAGTACTTC. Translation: CASSSGTSGGYEQYF.

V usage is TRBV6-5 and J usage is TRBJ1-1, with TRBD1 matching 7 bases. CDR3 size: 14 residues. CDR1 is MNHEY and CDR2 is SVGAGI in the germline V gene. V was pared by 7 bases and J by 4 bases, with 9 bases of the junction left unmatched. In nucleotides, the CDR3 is TGTGCCAGCACCGACGGGACAGCCGTCACTGAAGCTTTCTTT. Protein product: CASTDGTAVTEAFF.

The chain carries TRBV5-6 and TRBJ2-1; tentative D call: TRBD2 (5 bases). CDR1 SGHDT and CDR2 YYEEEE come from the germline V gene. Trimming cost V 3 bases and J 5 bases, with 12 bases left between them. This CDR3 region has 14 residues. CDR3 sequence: CASSSDFEHNEQFF. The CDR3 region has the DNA TGTGCCAGCAGCTCGGACTTCGAGCACAATGAGCAGTTCTTC.

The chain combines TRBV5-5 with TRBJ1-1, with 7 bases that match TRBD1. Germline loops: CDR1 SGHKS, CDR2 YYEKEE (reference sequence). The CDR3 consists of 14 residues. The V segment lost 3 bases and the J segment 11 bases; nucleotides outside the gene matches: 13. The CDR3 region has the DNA TGTGCCAGCAGCTCAACCGGGACAGCCGAGAGGGCTTTCTTT. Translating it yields CASSSTGTAERAFF.

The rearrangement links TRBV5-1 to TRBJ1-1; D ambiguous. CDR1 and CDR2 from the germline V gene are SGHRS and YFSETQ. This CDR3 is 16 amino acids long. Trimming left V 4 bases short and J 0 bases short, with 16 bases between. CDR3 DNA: TGCGCCAGCAGCAACCTCCCGCGGGGATTGAACACTGAAGCTTTCTTT. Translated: CASSNLPRGLNTEAFF.

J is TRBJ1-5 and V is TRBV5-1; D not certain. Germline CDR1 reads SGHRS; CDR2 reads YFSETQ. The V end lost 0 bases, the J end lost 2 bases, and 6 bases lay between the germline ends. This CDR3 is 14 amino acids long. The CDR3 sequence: CASSLGGRNQPQHF. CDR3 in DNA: TGCGCCAGCAGCTTGGGTGGGCGCAATCAGCCCCAGCATTTT.

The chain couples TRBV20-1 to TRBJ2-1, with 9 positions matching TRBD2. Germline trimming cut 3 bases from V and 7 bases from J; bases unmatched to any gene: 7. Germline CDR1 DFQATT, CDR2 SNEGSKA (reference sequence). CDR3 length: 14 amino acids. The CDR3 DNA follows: TGCAGTGCTAGTGGTGGACTAGCGACTAATGAGCAGTTCTTC. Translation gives CSASGGLATNEQFF.

CDR3 nucleotide sequence: TGTGCCAGCAGCTGCGCCGGGACAGGGGGCGTTCAGCCCCAGCATTTT. Translated, it gives CASSCAGTGGVQPQHF. J is TRBJ1-5 and V is TRBV11-3; TRBD1 matches at 12 bases. In germline, CDR1 is SGHNT, CDR2 YENEEA. CDR3 length equals 16 residues. Trimming at V came to 4 bases and at J to 6 bases, leaving 7 bases not matched to a gene.

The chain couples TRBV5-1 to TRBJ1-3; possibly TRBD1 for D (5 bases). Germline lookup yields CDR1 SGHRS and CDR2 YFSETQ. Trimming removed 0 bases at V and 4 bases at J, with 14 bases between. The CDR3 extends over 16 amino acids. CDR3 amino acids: CASSLAGKNWGNTIYF. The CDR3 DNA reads TGCGCCAGCAGCTTGGCAGGGAAGAATTGGGGAAACACCATATATTTT.

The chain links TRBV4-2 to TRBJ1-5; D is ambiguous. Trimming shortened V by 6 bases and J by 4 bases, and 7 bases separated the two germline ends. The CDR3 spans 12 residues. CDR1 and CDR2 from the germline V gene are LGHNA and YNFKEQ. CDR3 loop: CASRGGNQPQHF. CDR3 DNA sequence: TGTGCCAGCAGAGGAGGGAATCAGCCCCAGCATTTT.

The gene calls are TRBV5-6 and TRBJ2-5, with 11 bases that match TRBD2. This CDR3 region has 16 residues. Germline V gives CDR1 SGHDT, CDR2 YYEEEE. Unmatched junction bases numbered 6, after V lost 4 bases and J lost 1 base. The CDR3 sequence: CASSRSGTSGQETQYF. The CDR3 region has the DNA TGTGCCAGCAGCCGCTCCGGGACTAGCGGCCAAGAGACCCAGTACTTC.

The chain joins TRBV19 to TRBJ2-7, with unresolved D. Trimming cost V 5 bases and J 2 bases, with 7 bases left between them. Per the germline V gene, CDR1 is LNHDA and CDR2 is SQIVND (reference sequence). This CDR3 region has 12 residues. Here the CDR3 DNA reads TGTGCCAGTAGTGGCGGAGCCTACGAGCAGTACTTC. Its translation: CASSGGAYEQYF.

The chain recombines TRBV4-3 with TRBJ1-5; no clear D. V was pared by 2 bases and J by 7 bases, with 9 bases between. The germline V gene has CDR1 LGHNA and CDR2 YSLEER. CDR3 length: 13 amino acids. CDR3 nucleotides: TGCGCCAGCAGCCAATCTCTAAGACAGCCCCAGCATTTT. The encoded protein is CASSQSLRQPQHF.

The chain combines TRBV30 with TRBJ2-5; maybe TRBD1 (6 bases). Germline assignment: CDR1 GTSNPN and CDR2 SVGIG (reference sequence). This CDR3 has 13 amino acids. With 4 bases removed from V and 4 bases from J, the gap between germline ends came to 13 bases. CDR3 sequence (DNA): TGTGCCTGGATAGGTAGGGGGACAGAGACCCAGTACTTC. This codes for CAWIGRGTETQYF.

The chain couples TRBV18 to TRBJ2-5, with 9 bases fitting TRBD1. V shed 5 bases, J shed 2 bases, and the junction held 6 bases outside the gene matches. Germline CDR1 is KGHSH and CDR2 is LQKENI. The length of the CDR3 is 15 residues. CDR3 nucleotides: TGTGCCAGCTCATTGACCGGGACAGGGCAAGAGACCCAGTACTTC. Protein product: CASSLTGTGQETQYF.

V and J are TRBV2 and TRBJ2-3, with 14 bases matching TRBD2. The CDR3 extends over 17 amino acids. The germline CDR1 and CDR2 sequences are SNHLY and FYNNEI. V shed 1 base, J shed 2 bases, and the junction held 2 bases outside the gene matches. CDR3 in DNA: TGTGCCAGCAGTGAAGGGGGACTAGCGGGGGCCACAGATACGCAGTATTTT. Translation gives CASSEGGLAGATDTQYF.

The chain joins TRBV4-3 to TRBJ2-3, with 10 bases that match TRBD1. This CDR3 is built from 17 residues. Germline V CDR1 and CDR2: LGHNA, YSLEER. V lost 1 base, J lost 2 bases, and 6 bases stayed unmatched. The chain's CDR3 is CASSQVGTGAHTDTQYF. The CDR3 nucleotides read TGCGCCAGCAGCCAAGTAGGGACAGGGGCCCACACAGATACGCAGTATTTT.

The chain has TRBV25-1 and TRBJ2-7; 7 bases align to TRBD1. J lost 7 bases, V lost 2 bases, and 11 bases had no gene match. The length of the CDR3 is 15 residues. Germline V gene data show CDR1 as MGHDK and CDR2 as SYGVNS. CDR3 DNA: TGTGCCAGCAGTGAAGGACAGGAGAGGGCTCGAGAGCAGTACTTC. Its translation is CASSEGQERAREQYF.

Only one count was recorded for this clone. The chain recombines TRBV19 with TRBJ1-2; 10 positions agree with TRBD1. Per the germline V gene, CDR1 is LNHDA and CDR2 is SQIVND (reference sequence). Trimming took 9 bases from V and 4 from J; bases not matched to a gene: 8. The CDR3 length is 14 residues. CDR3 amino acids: CASQRQGAAYGYTF. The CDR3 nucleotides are TGTGCCAGCCAACGACAGGGGGCGGCCTATGGCTACACCTTC.

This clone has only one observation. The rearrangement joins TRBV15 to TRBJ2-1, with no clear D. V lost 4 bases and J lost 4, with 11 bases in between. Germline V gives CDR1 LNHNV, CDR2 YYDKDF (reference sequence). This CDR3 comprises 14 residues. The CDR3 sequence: CATSKLSDYNEQFF. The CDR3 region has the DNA TGTGCCACCAGCAAACTTTCTGATTACAATGAGCAGTTCTTC.

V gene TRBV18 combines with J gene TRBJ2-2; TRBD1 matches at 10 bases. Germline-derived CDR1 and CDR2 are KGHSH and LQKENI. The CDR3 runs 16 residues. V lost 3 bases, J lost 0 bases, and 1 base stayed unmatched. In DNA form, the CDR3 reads TGTGCCAGCTCACCGACAGGGGGCGCGAACACCGGGGAGCTGTTTTTT. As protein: CASSPTGGANTGELFF.

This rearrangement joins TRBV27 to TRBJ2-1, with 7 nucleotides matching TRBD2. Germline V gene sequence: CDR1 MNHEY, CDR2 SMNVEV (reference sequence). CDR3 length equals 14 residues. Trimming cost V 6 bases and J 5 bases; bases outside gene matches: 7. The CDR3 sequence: CASRNSLADNEQFF. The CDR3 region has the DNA TGTGCCAGCAGAAACAGCCTAGCGGACAATGAGCAGTTCTTC.

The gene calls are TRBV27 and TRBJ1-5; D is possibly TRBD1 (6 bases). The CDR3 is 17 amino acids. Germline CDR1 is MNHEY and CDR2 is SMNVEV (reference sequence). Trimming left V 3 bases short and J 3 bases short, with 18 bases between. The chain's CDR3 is CASSLTAPQGINQPQHF. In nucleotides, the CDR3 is TGTGCCAGCAGTTTGACTGCTCCACAGGGAATCAATCAGCCCCAGCATTTT.